Listed here are 18 T cell receptor beta chains from one sample, sequenced in a study of blood T cell repertoires in COVID-19. Produced via immunoSEQ multiplex PCR; TCRdb's table is partial and in-frame only. The sample lists about 190,000 clones, around 84% occurring once. Sequencing was done on a sample of PBMCs or T cells enriched from blood (not recorded which). The source of these receptors is a woman aged 30 to 39 who had recovered from COVID-19.

This clone was detected a few times. This specimen includes other DNA sequences encoding the same CDR3. This chain links TRBV12-3 or TRBV12-4 with TRBJ2-5, with a weak D call TRBD2 (5 bases). This CDR3 is 13 amino acids long. Between the trimmed V and J ends, which lost 3 bases and 5 bases, there was a span of 10 bases. For the CDR3, the DNA is TGTGCCAGCAGTTTGTCCGGGGTGGAGACCCAGTACTTC. Protein sequence: CASSLSGVETQYF.

The chain couples TRBV7-3 to TRBJ1-1; D is unresolved. The CDR3 covers 14 residues. Germline assignment: CDR1 SGHTA and CDR2 FQGTGA. The germline V and J ends were trimmed by 5 bases and 5 bases, with 15 bases remaining between them. DNA for the CDR3: TGTGCCAGCAGCAAAGGCCTAGCCGGGACTGAAGCTTTCTTT. Its protein product is CASSKGLAGTEAFF.

The chain uses TRBV12-3 or TRBV12-4 and TRBJ1-1, with 7 bases that match TRBD1. With 7 bases clipped from V and 9 bases from J, the junction kept 11 bases outside the gene matches. The CDR3 runs 13 residues. The DNA for the CDR3 is TGTGCCAGCACCCAGGGCAGGGGGTCTAAAGCTTTCTTT. It is translated as CASTQGRGSKAFF.

This clone was seen a handful of times. The chain joins TRBV2 to TRBJ1-2; the match to TRBD1 covers 8 bases. There are 12 residues in the CDR3. Unmatched junction bases numbered 6, after V lost 8 bases and J lost 7 bases. Germline CDR1 reads SNHLY; CDR2 reads FYNNEI. CDR3: CASSQTGAGYTF. CDR3 nucleotide sequence: TGTGCCAGCTCCCAGACAGGGGCTGGCTACACCTTC.

The chain is built from TRBV6-4 and TRBJ2-2, with 9 bases fitting TRBD2. Trimming removed 8 bases from V and 5 bases from J; junction bases left unmatched: 3. The germline gives CDR1 MRHNA, CDR2 SNTAGT. CDR3 size: 13 residues. The CDR3 protein is CASRLAGTGELFF. As DNA, the CDR3 is TGTGCCAGCCGGCTAGCGGGAACCGGGGAGCTGTTTTTT.

The chain couples TRBV11-1 to TRBJ1-2, with 7 bases identical to TRBD1. After removal of 6 bases from V and 2 bases from J, the junction contained 6 bases not matched to a gene. The CDR3 consists of 14 residues. Germline CDR1 SGHAT, CDR2 FQDESV (reference sequence). The CDR3 loop reads CASSRQTGNYGYTF. CDR3 sequence (DNA): TGTGCCAGCAGTCGACAGACAGGGAACTATGGCTACACCTTC.

V usage is TRBV6-5 and J usage is TRBJ1-1, with TRBD1 identical over 7 bases. This CDR3 has 16 residues. The trim removed 0 bases at V and 1 base at J, leaving 5 bases unmatched. Per the germline V gene, CDR1 is MNHEY and CDR2 is SVGAGI. The CDR3 region is CASSYSGGAKNTEAFF. CDR3 bases: TGTGCCAGCAGTTACTCAGGGGGCGCAAAGAACACTGAAGCTTTCTTT.

The chain combines TRBV6-6 with TRBJ1-6; TRBD1 matches 8 bases. This CDR3 is 13 amino acids long. The junction had 7 bases not matched to a gene; V was cut back by 4 bases and J by 14 bases. The V gene's germline CDR1 is MNHNY and CDR2 SVGAGI (reference sequence). CDR3 sequence (DNA): TGTGCCAGCAGTTCCCGGGGACAGGCCACCCTCCACTTT. This codes for CASSSRGQATLHF.

This chain uses TRBV9 with TRBJ2-1; TRBD2 matches at 8 bases. CDR3 size: 13 residues. CDR1 and CDR2 (germline): SGDLS, YYNGEE. With 0 bases clipped from V and 13 bases from J, the junction kept 6 bases outside the gene matches. The CDR3 protein is CASSVAGTSGQFF. DNA for the CDR3: TGTGCCAGCAGCGTAGCCGGAACTAGCGGACAGTTCTTC. The full variable domain, completed using reference TRBV9 and TRBJ2-1, is DSGVTQTPKHLITATGQRVTLRCSPRSGDLSVYWYQQSLDQGLQFLIQYYNGEERAKGNILERFSAQQFPDLHSELNLSSLELGDSALYFCASSVAGTSGQFFGPGTRLTVL.

This clone has just one count. The J gene is TRBJ1-5, the V gene TRBV19; 7 positions match TRBD1. Germline V lookup: CDR1 LNHDA, CDR2 SQIVND (reference sequence). After removal of 4 bases from V and 0 bases from J, the junction contained 6 bases not matched to a gene. This CDR3 spans 16 amino acids. The DNA for the CDR3 is TGTGCCAGTAGTAGGGGCAGGGGGTTTAGCAATCAGCCCCAGCATTTT. Translated, it gives CASSRGRGFSNQPQHF.

The V and J genes are TRBV28 and TRBJ1-2; TRBD1 aligns across 8 bases. Germline V gene sequence: CDR1 MDHEN, CDR2 SYDVKM. Trimming cost V 6 bases and J 4 bases; bases outside gene matches: 7. This CDR3 contains 14 residues. CDR3 sequence: CASRSPGQVYGYTF. The DNA of the CDR3 is TGTGCCAGCAGGTCCCCGGGACAGGTCTATGGCTACACCTTC.

The V and J genes are TRBV19 and TRBJ1-6, with unresolved D. V lost 3 bases and J 7 bases, leaving 10 bases between the germline ends. The CDR3 length is 14 residues. Germline CDR1 LNHDA, CDR2 SQIVND (reference sequence). CDR3 bases: TGTGCCAGTAGTATGAGAGGGTGGAATTCACCCCTCCACTTT. Amino acid sequence: CASSMRGWNSPLHF.

The J gene is TRBJ2-1, the V gene TRBV11-2, with D possibly matching TRBD1 (6 bases). CDR1 and CDR2 from the germline V gene are SGHAT and FQNNGV. The CDR3 totals 15 residues. V lost 5 bases and J lost 0, with 11 bases in between. CDR3 amino acids: CASSRTVSSYNEQFF. The CDR3 DNA follows: TGTGCCAGCAGCAGGACAGTCAGCTCCTACAATGAGCAGTTCTTC.

This clone occurred a few times. This chain uses TRBV21-1 with TRBJ1-2; the listed D gene, TRBD1, was not tested against the DNA. TRBV21-1 is a listed pseudogene. This CDR3 comprises 17 residues. The CDR3 is CASSKPPPGTDNYGYTF. The CDR3 nucleotides read TGTGCCAGCAGCAAACCCCCGCCCGGGACAGATAACTATGGCTACACCTTC.

V is TRBV9 and J is TRBJ2-6; 11 bases are shared with TRBD1. The V gene's germline CDR1 is SGDLS and CDR2 YYNGEE. The J segment lost 4 bases and the V segment lost 3 bases, leaving 3 bases of the junction unmatched. The CDR3 runs 16 residues. CDR3 amino acids: CASSGTGGGGANVLTF. CDR3 DNA: TGTGCCAGCAGCGGGACAGGGGGCGGCGGGGCCAACGTCCTGACTTTC.

The chain uses TRBV27 and TRBJ2-1, with a tentative D call TRBD2 (5 bases). The ends were cut back, 4 bases at V and 4 bases at J, with 20 bases in the middle. The CDR3 contains 17 residues. Germline CDR1 MNHEY, CDR2 SMNVEV (reference sequence). In nucleotides, the CDR3 is TGTGCCAGCAGTTGGTTCCGATTGAGGGAGCCTTACAATGAGCAGTTCTTC. Protein: CASSWFRLREPYNEQFF.

J is TRBJ2-2 and V is TRBV7-2, with 7 bases lining up with TRBD1. The CDR3 is 14 amino acids. J lost 1 base, V lost 5 bases, and 1 base had no gene match. Germline CDR1 SGHTA, CDR2 FQGNSA. CDR3 in DNA: TGTGCCAGCAGCCGGGACAGGAACACCGGGGAGCTGTTTTTT. Translation: CASSRDRNTGELFF.

This chain uses TRBV7-9 with TRBJ2-2; maybe TRBD2 (5 bases). The CDR3 has 15 amino acids. Germline lookup yields CDR1 SEHNR and CDR2 FQNEAQ (reference sequence). V was pared by 6 bases and J by 5 bases, with 16 bases between. CDR3 loop: CASRPLAQITGELFF. In DNA, the CDR3 is TGTGCCAGCAGGCCCCTAGCCCAGATAACCGGGGAGCTGTTTTTT. Variable domain in full (rest from reference TRBV7-9 and TRBJ2-2): DTGVSQNPRHKITKRGQNVTFRCDPISEHNRLYWYRQTLGQGPEFLTYFQNEAQLEKSRLLSDRFSAERPKGSFSTLEIQRTEQGDSAMYLCASRPLAQITGELFFGEGSRLTVL.